This T cell receptor beta chain is drawn from a study of cytomegalovirus exposure and HLA in healthy donors. The wider study: Within an early data release were about 90 million unique TCRs drawn from HLA-typed donors. Findings of the study overall: A later analysis reported that several of the most significant clusters appeared to be linked to common viral pathogens, among them Epstein-Barr virus.

For this clone: Its target is unknown.

PCR was performed using 60 Vbeta and 13 Jbeta primers. The assay was immunoSEQ multiplex PCR, and TCRdb's table has in-frame clones only and misses some. The sample carries fewer than 250,000 clones, 80% to 90% recorded once. This clonotype was obtained from a man aged 25-40 years in good health and CMV-seronegative. Sequencing used PBMCs.

The CDR3: CASSLSPGNGYTF. CDR3 bases: TGTGCCAGCAGTTTATCGCCAGGGAATGGCTACACCTTC. The chain carries TRBV27 and TRBJ1-2; the D gene is possibly TRBD1 (5 bases). The CDR3 spans 13 residues. The V gene's germline CDR1 is MNHEY and CDR2 SMNVEV (reference sequence). Trimming removed 0 bases from V and 6 bases from J, with 8 bases in between.